This T cell receptor (beta chain) was identified during a study of cytomegalovirus exposure and HLA in healthy donors. Study-level results: Most TCR beta V segments were productive about 87% or about 30% of the time in an earlier analysis. The listing of 150 or so TCR beta chains classed them as cytomegalovirus-associated. Exclusion applied to some V segments, including TRBV6-2 and TRBV6-3, as they were indistinguishable. Across donors, most TCRs were seen rarely, yet some public ones were widespread.

V was pared by 6 bases and J by 6 bases, with 6 bases of the junction left unmatched. The CDR3 runs 13 residues. Germline CDR1 reads LNHDA; CDR2 reads SQIVND (reference sequence). In the PCR, 60 Vbeta and 13 Jbeta primers were used. The assay was immunoSEQ multiplex PCR, and TCRdb's table has in-frame clones only and misses some. The sample carries roughly 90,000 clones, approximately 84% recorded once. With respect to this clone: Its specificity is unknown.

This sequence originates from a young man in good health and CMV-seronegative. The rearrangement joins TRBV19 to TRBJ2-7, with 9 nucleotides matching TRBD1. The specimen sequenced was PBMCs. The CDR3 loop is CASRDRGPAEQYF. As DNA, the CDR3 is TGTGCCAGTAGGGACAGGGGCCCAGCCGAGCAGTACTTC.